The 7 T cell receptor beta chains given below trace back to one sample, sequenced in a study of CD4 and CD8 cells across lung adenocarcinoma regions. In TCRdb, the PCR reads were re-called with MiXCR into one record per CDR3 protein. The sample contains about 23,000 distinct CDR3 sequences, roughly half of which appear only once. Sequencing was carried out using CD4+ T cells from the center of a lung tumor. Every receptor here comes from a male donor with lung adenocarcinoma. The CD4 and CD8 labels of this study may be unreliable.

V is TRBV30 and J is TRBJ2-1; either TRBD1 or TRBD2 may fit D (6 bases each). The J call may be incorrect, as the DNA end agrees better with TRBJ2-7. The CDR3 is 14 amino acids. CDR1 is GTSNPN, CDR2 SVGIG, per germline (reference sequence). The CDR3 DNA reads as TGTGCCTGGAAAAGGGGGGACGGTTGGTACGAGCAGTACTTC. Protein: CAWKRGDGWYEQYF.

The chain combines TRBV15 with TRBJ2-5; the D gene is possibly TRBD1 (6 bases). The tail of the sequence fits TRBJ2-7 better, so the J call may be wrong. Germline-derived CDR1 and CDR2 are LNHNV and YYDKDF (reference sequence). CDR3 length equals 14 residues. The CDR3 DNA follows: TGTGCCACCAGAGCCGCTACAGGGCTCTCCGAGCAGTACTTC. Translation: CATRAATGLSEQYF.

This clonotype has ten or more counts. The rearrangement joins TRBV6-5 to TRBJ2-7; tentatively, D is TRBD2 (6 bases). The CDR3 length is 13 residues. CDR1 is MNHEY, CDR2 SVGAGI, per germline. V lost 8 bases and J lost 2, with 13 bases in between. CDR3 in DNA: TGTGCCAGCTTACGGGAGATTACCTACGAGCAGTACTTC. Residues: CASLREITYEQYF.

CDR3 residues: CASSLDEGMAYEQYF. The CDR3 nucleotides are TGTGCCAGCAGCTTAGATGAAGGGATGGCCTACGAGCAGTACTTC. The chain carries TRBV7-6 and TRBJ2-1; no firm D call. The J call is doubtful: the DNA matches TRBJ2-7 better. The CDR3 sequence is 15 residues long. CDR1 is SGHVS and CDR2 is FNYEAQ in the germline V gene.

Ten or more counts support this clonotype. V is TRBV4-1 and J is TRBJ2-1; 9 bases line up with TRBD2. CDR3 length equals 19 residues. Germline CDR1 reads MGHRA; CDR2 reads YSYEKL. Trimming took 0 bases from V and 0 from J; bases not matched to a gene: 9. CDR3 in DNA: TGCGCCAGCAGCCAAGAGTGGCTAGCGGGAACAAACTCCTACAATGAGCAGTTCTTC. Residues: CASSQEWLAGTNSYNEQFF.

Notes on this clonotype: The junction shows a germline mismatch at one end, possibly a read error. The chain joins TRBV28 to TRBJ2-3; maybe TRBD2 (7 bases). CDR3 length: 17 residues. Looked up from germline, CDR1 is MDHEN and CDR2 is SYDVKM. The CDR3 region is CASSVGKGGLDQDTQYF. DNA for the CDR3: TGTGCCAGCAGTGTGGGAAAGGGGGGGCTTGACCAAGATACGCAGTATTTC.

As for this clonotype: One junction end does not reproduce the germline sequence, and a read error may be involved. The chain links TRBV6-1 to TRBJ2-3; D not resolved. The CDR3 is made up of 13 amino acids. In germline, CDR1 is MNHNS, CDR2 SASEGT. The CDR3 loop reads CASSAARRSTQYF. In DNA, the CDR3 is TGTGCCAGCAGTGCTGCGAGGCGGAGTACGCAGTATTTC.